This T cell receptor beta chain was found in a study of cytomegalovirus exposure and HLA in healthy donors. Study summary: For the roughly 400 genotyped donors, approximately 82% fell within the Caucasian-associated ancestry cluster.

PCR used 60 Vbeta primers and 13 Jbeta primers. This table comes from immunoSEQ multiplex PCR, and its TCRdb copy is limited to in-frame clones, with some not included. The sample records roughly 150,000 clones, around 79% being singletons. The CDR3 length is 13 residues. Per the germline V gene, CDR1 is LGHNA and CDR2 is YSLEER. V was pared by 0 bases and J by 6 bases, with 9 bases between. Study-wide results and caveats: Three CMV-associated chains were confirmed in vitro to be specific for CMV antigens. Later analysis suggested links between common viral pathogens and several top significant clusters. In most subjects, TCR beta sequences reportedly gave accurate predictions of HLA-A and HLA-B alleles.

In the case of this clone: Its matching antigen is unknown.

This TCR was sampled from a female donor in good health and CMV-seronegative. J is TRBJ2-7 and V is TRBV4-3; D gene unclear. Sequences were obtained from PBMCs. The CDR3 is CASSQDPGSEQYF. The CDR3 DNA reads as TGCGCCAGCAGCCAAGATCCCGGTAGCGAGCAGTACTTC.